This T cell receptor beta chain is drawn from a study of T cell repertoires and Cas9 in healthy adults. The CDR3 extends over 14 amino acids. Germline assignment: CDR1 LNHNV and CDR2 YYDKDF (reference sequence). The V and J ends lost 0 bases and 0 bases respectively, with 5 bases between them. Repertoires were generated with immunoSEQ multiplex PCR, while TCRdb's copy carries only in-frame clones and drops some. The profile shows 20,000 to 25,000 clones, 85% to 95% of them singletons. The chain recombines TRBV15 with TRBJ1-1; D is undetermined. The origin of this receptor is a human donor in good health. Material: CD4+ effector T cells (CD127+, CD25-, CD137-, CD154-) from PBMCs; culture status not recorded. The DNA for the CDR3 is TGTGCCACCAGCAGAGACAAAATGAACACTGAAGCTTTCTTT. It encodes CATSRDKMNTEAFF.